This T cell receptor beta chain is drawn from a study of blood T cells in healthy people across ages (dated by TCRdb to between 2015 and 2017). Concerning the study at large: In model experiments, template switching captured roughly one uniquely barcoded TCR beta cDNA molecule for every two T cells. To avoid experimental bias, donors of different ages were distributed randomly across sequencing lanes. Using deep sequencing normalized with unique cDNA molecular identifiers, the study measured how TCR beta repertoire diversity changes with age. The donors were divided into four age groups: young (average about 16 years), middle-aged (approximately 39), aged (about 60) and long-lived (82). Using the same blood draw, the study looked at two additional independent replicas of 1 million unique cDNA reads for two donors, one aged 18 to 30 and the other aged 80 or older. Broader findings and caveats from the paper: Compared with the aged group, more naive CD4+ T cells, fewer expanded clones and increased TCR diversity were shown by the long-lived group, suggesting age selection. The percentage of naive T cells measured by flow cytometry correlated strongly with observed TCR beta diversity. As age increased, observed TCR beta diversity per million T cells dropped in a roughly linear way, and a significant reduction was already evident by age roughly 40. Since profiling was done on bulk unsorted PBMCs, naive and antigen-experienced compartments could not be conclusively compared. Because the CMV infection status of the donors was unknown, age-related changes in expanded clonotypes may potentially have been confounded. Total diversity estimates from one million sequenced T cells were considered lower bounds and underestimates.

Donors were 35 to 40 systemically healthy Caucasian individuals from Russia aged roughly 6 to 90 years. Ten milliliters of peripheral blood were collected from each donor into EDTA-treated Vacutainer tubes. Ficoll-Paque density-gradient centrifugation was used to isolate PBMCs, with at least 6.5 million obtained per sample. Trizol reagent was used to extract total RNA from the PBMCs, yielding at least 5 micrograms per sample. The percentages of naive CD45RAhigh/CD27high T cells were determined by flow cytometry on a PBMC aliquot from every donor. This clonotype was counted once. The clone's antigen remains unknown. Nothing much larger sits one base from this clone, and base qualities are not available. One read alone is a weak basis. The library was obtained by 5' RACE. This sample was sequenced with an Illumina HiSeq 2500. A second PCR of roughly 6 to 11 cycles was run with a J-beta primer mix and a sample-barcoded 5' primer. A unique molecular identifier was introduced onto each TCR beta cDNA molecule by a template-switch 5' adaptor carrying 12 random nucleotides. Each sample yielded at least 2.5 million CDR3-containing paired-end reads. The Mint cDNA synthesis kit, primed by a TRBC-specific oligonucleotide, was used to synthesize first-strand cDNA from all RNA. Following uracil-DNA glycosylase treatment, all cDNA underwent a first 18-cycle PCR with the universal primers M1SS and BC2_uni_R. In the authors' own workflow: Each sample was normalized by randomly selecting 1 million high-quality reads, each carrying a distinct molecular identifier. Reads with shared molecular identifiers were discarded instead of being binned into consensus sequences. CDR3 identification, clonotype clustering and error correction used MiTCR with a Q25 quality threshold and the strictest error-elimination algorithm. A nonparametric unseen species model using Euler transformation provided a lower-bound estimate of total TCR beta diversity. TCRdb trimmed the raw reads at Q25, called clones with MiXCR and kept productive beta chains. Every CDR3 protein is listed once, alongside the most common genes and DNA of its rows. TCRdb, not the authors, supplied the V and J calls. This sample holds over 300,000 distinct CDR3 sequences; 50% to 60% were observed only once. The ten largest clones represent about 54% of the sample.

Sequencing used blood. The receptor was isolated from a man in his sixties in good health.

The nucleotide sequence reads as follows: TGCGCCAGCAGCCCTCAGGGGGGAGTGGGTTACAATGAGCAGTTCTTC. Its translation reads: CASSPQGGVGYNEQFF. The sequence is built from TRBV5-1 and TRBJ2-1, and perhaps TRBD1 as D gene, on 7 matching bases. Measured from the cysteine to the phenylalanine, the CDR3 is 16 residues long. Of the read, only the CDR3 DNA is kept; its 48 bases are in frame from base 1. In the germline V gene, CDR1 corresponds to SGHRS and CDR2 to YFSETQ. Relative to germline, V is 4 bases shorter and J is 4 bases shorter, with 18 bases between their ends. The CDR3 plus the reference TRBV5-1 and TRBJ2-1 genes for the other parts give the full variable domain: KAGVTQTPRYLIKTRGQQVTLSCSPISGHRSVSWYQQTPGQGLQFLFEYFSETQRNKGNFPGRFSGRQFSNSRSEMNVSTLELGDSALYLCASSPQGGVGYNEQFFGPGTRLTVL.